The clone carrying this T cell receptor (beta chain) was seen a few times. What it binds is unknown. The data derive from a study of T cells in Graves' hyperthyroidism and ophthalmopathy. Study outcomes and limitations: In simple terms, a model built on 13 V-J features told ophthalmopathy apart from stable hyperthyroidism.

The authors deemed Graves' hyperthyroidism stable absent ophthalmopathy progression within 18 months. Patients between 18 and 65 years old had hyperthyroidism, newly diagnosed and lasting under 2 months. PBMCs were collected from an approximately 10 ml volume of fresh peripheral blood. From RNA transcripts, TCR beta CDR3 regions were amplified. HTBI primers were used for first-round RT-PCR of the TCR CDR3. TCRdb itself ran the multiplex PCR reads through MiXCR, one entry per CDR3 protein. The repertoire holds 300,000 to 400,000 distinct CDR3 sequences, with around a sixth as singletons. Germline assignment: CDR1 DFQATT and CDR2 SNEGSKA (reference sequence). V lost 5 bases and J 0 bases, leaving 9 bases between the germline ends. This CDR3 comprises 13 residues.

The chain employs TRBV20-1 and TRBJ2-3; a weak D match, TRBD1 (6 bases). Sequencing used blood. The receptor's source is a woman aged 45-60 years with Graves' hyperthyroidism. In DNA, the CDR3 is TGCAGTGCTCCTACAGGGAGCACAGATACGCAGTATTTT. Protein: CSAPTGSTDTQYF.